The next 12 T cell receptor beta chains were all read from a single sample in a study of blood T cells in healthy people across ages. The use of a sample-barcoded 5' primer and a J-beta primer mix characterized a second PCR of roughly 7 to 12 cycles. TCRdb re-derived calls from the 5' RACE reads in MiXCR, one entry per CDR3 protein. This table holds about a million distinct CDR3 sequences, around 46% found once. Source material: blood. Receptors originate from a man aged 25-45 years in good health.

The chain is built from TRBV2 and TRBJ1-4; 9 bases are shared with TRBD1. Germline values: CDR1 SNHLY, CDR2 FYNNEI. This CDR3 has 15 amino acids. V lost 4 bases to trimming and J lost 7 bases; unmatched junction nucleotides: 7. DNA of the CDR3: TGTGCCAGCAGTGGGACAGGGGCGCCAAGTGAAAAACTGTTTTTT. Residues: CASSGTGAPSEKLFF.

The chain carries TRBV30 and TRBJ2-3, with D perhaps matching TRBD2 (6 bases). The CDR3 runs to 16 residues. CDR1 is GTSNPN and CDR2 is SVGIG in the germline V gene (reference sequence). Trimming stripped 8 bases from V and 2 bases from J, with 23 bases between. DNA for the CDR3: TGTGCCCGGAAGGGTTCGAGACTAGGAGACACAGATACGCAGTATTTT. Translated: CARKGSRLGDTDTQYF.

The genes are TRBV6-5 and TRBJ2-3; D not certain. CDR3 size: 13 residues. Trimming removed 0 bases at V and 5 bases at J, with 6 bases between. The V gene's germline CDR1 is MNHEY and CDR2 SVGAGI. The CDR3 sequence: CASSYSAGDTQYF. DNA for the CDR3: TGTGCCAGCAGTTACTCAGCCGGAGATACGCAGTATTTT.

This clonotype appeared a few times. The V and J genes are TRBV12-3 or TRBV12-4 and TRBJ1-2, with a possible D match to TRBD1 (6 bases). The ends were cut back, 6 bases at V and 8 bases at J, with 19 bases in the middle. The CDR3 is 14 amino acids. CDR3 nucleotides: TGTGCCAGCAGCCCCAGGGGCGGAAGTGTGGGCTACACCTTC. Translation gives CASSPRGGSVGYTF.

Only a few counts were recorded for this clonotype. The CDR3 here is CSASKGGDYGYTF. CDR3 in DNA: TGCAGTGCTAGTAAAGGGGGCGACTATGGCTACACCTTC. This chain links TRBV20-1 with TRBJ1-2; 7 nucleotides line up with TRBD1. The germline CDR1 and CDR2 sequences are DFQATT and SNEGSKA (reference sequence). With 3 bases clipped from V and 3 bases from J, the junction kept 4 bases outside the gene matches. The CDR3 runs to 13 residues.

This clonotype was seen more than once but under ten times. This chain uses TRBV7-2 with TRBJ2-7; 7 bases line up with TRBD2. J lost 1 base, V lost 7 bases, and 10 bases had no gene match. Germline V gene sequence: CDR1 SGHTA, CDR2 FQGNSA. The CDR3 is 15 residues long. This chain's CDR3 is CASTFQTGGSYEQYF. The CDR3 DNA reads as TGTGCCAGCACCTTCCAAACGGGAGGTTCCTACGAGCAGTACTTC.

The V and J genes are TRBV5-1 and TRBJ2-6; D remains ambiguous. V was trimmed by 3 bases and J by 4 bases, leaving 11 bases between them. The CDR3 totals 15 residues. CDR1 is SGHRS and CDR2 is YFSETQ in the germline V gene. CDR3 sequence (DNA): TGCGCCAGCAGCTCCGGGTTCGCGGGGGCCAACGTCCTGACTTTC. It translates to CASSSGFAGANVLTF.

This clonotype counts as medium-sized (0.01 to 0.1%). The germline gene is not matched at one end of the junction; a read error may be the cause. The chain is built from TRBV12-3 or TRBV12-4 and TRBJ1-2; D gene unclear. This CDR3 is built from 15 residues. The CDR3: CASSLGASSNYGYTF. The CDR3 DNA is TGTGCCAGCAGTTTAGGAGCTTCATCTAATTATGGCTACACCTTC.

The chain recombines TRBV6-5 with TRBJ2-1, with D hard to call. CDR3 length: 14 amino acids. The V end was cut by 2 bases, the J end by 9 bases, with 14 bases between. Germline V lookup: CDR1 MNHEY, CDR2 SVGAGI. CDR3 sequence: CASSYMGPLGEQFF. The CDR3 nucleotides are TGTGCCAGCAGTTACATGGGCCCGTTGGGTGAGCAGTTCTTC.

With respect to this clonotype: Sequence at one end of the junction differs from germline and may be a read error. The rearrangement links TRBV3-1 to TRBJ2-7, with TRBD1 identical over 7 bases. The CDR3 runs 14 residues. The germline V gene encodes CDR1 LGHDT and CDR2 YNNKEL (reference sequence). CDR3 bases: TGTGCCGGCAGCCAGAGACAGGGCGCCTACGAGCAGTACTTC. It is translated as CAGSQRQGAYEQYF.

The gene calls are TRBV20-1 and TRBJ2-5; D call uncertain. This CDR3 is built from 14 residues. Germline V gene sequence: CDR1 DFQATT, CDR2 SNEGSKA (reference sequence). Trimming removed 1 base at V and 1 base at J, with 10 bases between. Here the CDR3 DNA reads TGCAGTGCTAGAGGACCAGGCAGCCAAGAGACCCAGTACTTC. The encoded protein is CSARGPGSQETQYF.

V usage is TRBV20-1 and J usage is TRBJ1-6; maybe TRBD1 (5 bases). CDR1 DFQATT and CDR2 SNEGSKA come from the germline V gene (reference sequence). Trimming stripped 6 bases from V and 0 bases from J, with 18 bases between. This CDR3 comprises 17 residues. The CDR3 coding sequence is TGCAGTGCCCGATCGGACACCGGGAGCTCCTATAATTCACCCCTCCACTTT. This encodes CSARSDTGSSYNSPLHF.